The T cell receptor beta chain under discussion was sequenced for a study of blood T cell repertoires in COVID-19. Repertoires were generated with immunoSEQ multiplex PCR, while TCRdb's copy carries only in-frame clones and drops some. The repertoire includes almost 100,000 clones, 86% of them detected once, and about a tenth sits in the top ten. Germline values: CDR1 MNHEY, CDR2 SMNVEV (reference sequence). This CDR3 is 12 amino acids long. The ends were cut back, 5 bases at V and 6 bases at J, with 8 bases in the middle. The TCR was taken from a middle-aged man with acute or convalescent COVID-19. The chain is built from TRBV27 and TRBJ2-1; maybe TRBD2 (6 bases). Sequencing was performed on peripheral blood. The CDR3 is CASSRGFNEQFF. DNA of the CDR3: TGTGCCAGCAGTCGGGGGTTCAATGAGCAGTTCTTC.